This T cell receptor beta chain was sequenced in a study of CD8 T cells in ankylosing spondylitis. MiXCR, applied by TCRdb to the 5' RACE reads, yields one record per CDR3 protein. The repertoire consists of roughly 220,000 distinct CDR3 sequences, with roughly a tenth occurring once and the leading ten covering about a fifth. Study-level results: Reportedly, disease-linked clones are significantly enriched in ankylosing spondylitis patients' matched synovial fluid.

V was trimmed by 2 bases and J by 0 bases, leaving 14 bases between them. Germline V gives CDR1 MNHEY, CDR2 SVGAGI. The CDR3 spans 17 residues. Remarks on this clonotype: No antigen is known for it.

The clonotype comes from a male donor with ankylosing spondylitis or in good health (not recorded which). V and J are TRBV6-5 and TRBJ2-1; D assignment may be TRBD1 or TRBD2 (6 bases each). Sequencing used blood, either unsorted or a sorted T cell fraction (not recorded which). For the CDR3, the DNA is TGTGCCAGCAGTTACCCTGAGGGGGGCTCCTCCTACAATGAGCAGTTCTTC. As protein: CASSYPEGGSSYNEQFF.